Presented here are 8 T cell receptor beta chains from one specimen sequenced in a study of Tregs in tolerant kidney transplant recipients. Some clones are missing from TCRdb's copy, which holds only in-frame ones; the method was immunoSEQ multiplex PCR. The sample lists more than 95,000 clones, around 91% seen once, with around 0.58% in the top ten. What was sequenced was CD4+ T cells from blood. The source is a human donor in good health.

The V and J genes are TRBV5-1 and TRBJ1-2; 9 bases line up with TRBD1. V lost 0 bases and J lost 4; bases outside the gene matches: 4. This CDR3 has 15 amino acids. Germline lookup yields CDR1 SGHRS and CDR2 YFSETQ. The CDR3 DNA reads as TGCGCCAGCAGCTTGGGAGGGACAGGGAGCTATGGCTACACCTTC. Amino acids: CASSLGGTGSYGYTF.

V and J are TRBV7-9 and TRBJ1-4; TRBD1 agrees at 10 bases. The germline CDR1 and CDR2 sequences are SEHNR and FQNEAQ (reference sequence). The CDR3 covers 17 residues. V was clipped by 5 bases and J by 2 bases; unmatched bases: 8. The DNA for the CDR3 is TGTGCCAGCAGCGCCTGGACAGGGGGTCGGACTAATGAAAAACTGTTTTTT. Its translation is CASSAWTGGRTNEKLFF.

The chain uses TRBV6-1 and TRBJ1-1; 8 bases match TRBD1. The CDR3 is 15 amino acids. V shed 10 bases and J 0 bases; nucleotides not matched to a gene: 10. Germline values: CDR1 MNHNS, CDR2 SASEGT. CDR3: CATSDRASMNTEAFF. CDR3 nucleotide sequence: TGTGCCACCTCGGACAGGGCCTCTATGAACACTGAAGCTTTCTTT.

This clone has only one observation. The chain combines TRBV4-1 with TRBJ1-2; no reliable D call. The CDR3 extends over 16 amino acids. Germline CDR1 is MGHRA and CDR2 is YSYEKL. Trimming pared 0 bases from V and 2 bases from J, leaving 13 bases between. The DNA of the CDR3 is TGCGCCAGCAGCCAAGATAGCCTCCTGGGGAACTATGGCTACACCTTC. Its translation is CASSQDSLLGNYGYTF.

This sequence joins TRBV27 and TRBJ1-2, with D possibly TRBD1 on 6 matching bases. Trimming removed 6 bases from V and 0 bases from J, with 8 bases in between. Looked up from germline, CDR1 is MNHEY and CDR2 is SMNVEV (reference sequence). This CDR3 has 13 amino acids. CDR3 in amino acids: CASRRGANYGYTF. The CDR3 DNA reads as TGTGCCAGCAGGAGGGGGGCTAACTATGGCTACACCTTC.

DNA for the CDR3: TGTGCCAGCAGGTGGGGTTCGGGCTCCTACGAGCAGTACTTC. Translation gives CASRWGSGSYEQYF. The V gene is TRBV2, the J gene TRBJ2-7; the D is unclear. V was trimmed by 6 bases and J by 0 bases, leaving 12 bases between them. Germline values: CDR1 SNHLY, CDR2 FYNNEI. This CDR3 has 14 residues.

The chain links TRBV5-4 to TRBJ1-3; 8 bases line up with TRBD1. This CDR3 has 14 amino acids. In germline, CDR1 is SGHNT, CDR2 YYREEE (reference sequence). The trim removed 0 bases at V and 8 bases at J, leaving 4 bases unmatched. The CDR3 protein is CASSLAQGADTIYF. CDR3 DNA: TGTGCCAGCAGCTTGGCTCAGGGGGCAGACACCATATATTTT.

The gene calls are TRBV6-1 and TRBJ1-5, with D possibly being TRBD1 (5 bases). V lost 1 base and J 0 bases, leaving 13 bases between the germline ends. Germline V gene lookup returns CDR1 MNHNS and CDR2 SASEGT. The CDR3 runs to 17 residues. CDR3 bases: TGTGCCAGCAGTGAAGGAGAGGACATCTATAGCAATCAGCCCCAGCATTTT. Translation: CASSEGEDIYSNQPQHF.